These T cell receptor beta chains were read from a single sample in a study of CD4 T cells in relation to SARS-CoV-2 and coronaviruses. No cognate antigen is known for these TCRs. Sequencing used immunoSEQ multiplex PCR; TCRdb keeps in-frame clones, though not all of them. In the table there are approximately 11,000 clones, 74% of which are singletons. What was sequenced was CD4+ T cells from PBMCs, cultured in vitro. All receptors come from a human donor in good health. Each CDR3 is given with its conserved first and last residue. Each record gives: CDR3 protein, CDR3 DNA, CDR3 length, clone size, D gene, V gene, J gene. The D gene is left open where the match is weak. Size tells how often a clone was seen (once, few, many) or the class of an expanded clone, and some rows leave it out.

CASSENGKETEAFF	TGTGCCAGCAGTGAAAACGGGAAGGAGACTGAAGCTTTCTTT	14	-	-	TRBV2	TRBJ1-1
CASRSQGNTEAFF	TGTGCCAGCAGATCACAGGGTAACACTGAAGCTTTCTTT	13	few	-	TRBV6-5	TRBJ1-1
CASSQGVNTEAFF	TGTGCCAGCAGCCAAGGGGTCAACACTGAAGCTTTCTTT	13	-	-	TRBV14	TRBJ1-1
CASSSLYPGSVNQPQHF	TGTGCCAGCAGCTCGCTTTATCCGGGGAGCGTCAATCAGCCCCAGCATTTT	17	few	-	TRBV5-6	TRBJ1-5
CASIYPSRTGGFYEQYF	TGTGCCAGTATTTATCCCTCCAGGACAGGGGGCTTCTACGAGCAGTACTTC	17	-	TRBD1	TRBV19	TRBJ2-7
CASSEGGANEKLFF	TGTGCCAGCAGTGAAGGGGGAGCGAATGAAAAACTGTTTTTT	14	-	-	TRBV2	TRBJ1-4
CASRSGTNTGELFF	TGTGCCAGCAGATCCGGGACTAACACCGGGGAGCTGTTTTTT	14	-	-	TRBV5-8	TRBJ2-2
CASSPRPNQPQHF	TGTGCCAGTAGTCCCCGTCCGAATCAGCCCCAGCATTTT	13	-	-	TRBV19	TRBJ1-5
CASTAAVGATTDTQYF	TGTGCCAGCACCGCAGCGGTCGGGGCCACCACAGATACGCAGTATTTT	16	-	-	TRBV7-2	TRBJ2-3
CASSSGGEVSETQYF	TGTGCCAGCAGCTCTGGGGGGGAGGTTTCAGAGACCCAGTACTTC	15	-	TRBD2	TRBV7-2	TRBJ2-5
CASSYGGGNTGELFF	TGTGCCAGCAGTTACGGTGGGGGGAACACCGGGGAGCTGTTTTTT	15	-	-	TRBV6-6	TRBJ2-2
CASSSLRGRQNTEAFF	TGTGCCAGCAGTTCCCTCAGGGGCCGGCAGAACACTGAAGCTTTCTTT	16	-	-	TRBV27	TRBJ1-1